This T cell receptor (beta chain) originates from a study of response to subunit inactivated influenza vaccine. Notes on the study in general: Seasonal influenza vaccination, on each occasion, was suggested by the authors to recruit few new T cells.

Each CDR3 protein gets one entry after TCRdb re-called the RT-PCR reads with MiXCR. The data contain 650,000 or so distinct CDR3 sequences, 13% to 15% of them singletons. The table lists this clonotype with a few counts. Antigen specificity is unknown. This receptor was identified in a man aged 45-65 years who received an inactivated influenza vaccine. This sample comprised PBMCs from blood, obtained approximately 15 days before vaccination.

The CDR3 here is CASSLEINTLNNEQFF. The CDR3 coding sequence is TGTGCCAGCAGTTTAGAGATCAACACTTTGAACAATGAGCAGTTCTTC. The genes are TRBV28 and TRBJ2-1, with no clear D. Trimming cost V 2 bases and J 5 bases, with 16 bases left between them. Germline values: CDR1 MDHEN, CDR2 SYDVKM. The CDR3 has 16 amino acids.